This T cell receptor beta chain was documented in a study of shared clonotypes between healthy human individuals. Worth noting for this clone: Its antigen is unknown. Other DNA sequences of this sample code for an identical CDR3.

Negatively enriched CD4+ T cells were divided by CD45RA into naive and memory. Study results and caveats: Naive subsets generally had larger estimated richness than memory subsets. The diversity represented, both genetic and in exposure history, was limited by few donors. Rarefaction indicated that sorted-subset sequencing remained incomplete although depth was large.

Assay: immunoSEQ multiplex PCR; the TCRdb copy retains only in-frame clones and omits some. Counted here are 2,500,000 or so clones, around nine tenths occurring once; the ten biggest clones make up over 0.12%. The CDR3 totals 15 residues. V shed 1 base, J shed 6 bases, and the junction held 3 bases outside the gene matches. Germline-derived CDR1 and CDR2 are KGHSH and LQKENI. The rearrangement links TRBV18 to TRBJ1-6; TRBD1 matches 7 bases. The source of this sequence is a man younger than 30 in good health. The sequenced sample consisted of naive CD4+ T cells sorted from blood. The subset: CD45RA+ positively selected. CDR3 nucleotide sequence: TGTGCCAGCTCACCACTGGCAGGGGGTAATTCACCCCTCCACTTT. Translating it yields CASSPLAGGNSPLHF.